A selection of T cell receptor beta chains follows, all from one sample in a study of CD8 T cells in Susac syndrome. TCRdb processed the immunoSEQ multiplex PCR reads anew with MiXCR; each CDR3 protein has one entry. The sample carries about 180,000 distinct CDR3 sequences, approximately 96% recorded once. Source material: CD8+ T cells from PBMCs. The source is a human donor with multiple sclerosis. The CDR3 runs from the conserved cysteine through the conserved F or W.

V	length	J	CDR3
TRBV6-6	14	TRBJ1-2	CASRGGLRFGGYTF
TRBV12-3/TRBV12-4	17	TRBJ1-5	CASSLVGPTTGNQPQHF
TRBV6-6	12	TRBJ2-1	CASSYSPQGQFF
TRBV6-5	14	TRBJ2-1	CASSYSVGVNEQFF
TRBV7-9	14	TRBJ2-7	CASSFSYWADEQYF
TRBV18	16	TRBJ1-2	CASSPERVLQFYGYTF
TRBV3-1	14	TRBJ2-7	CASSRNMGRGEQYF
TRBV29-1	14	TRBJ2-7	CSVLGVLGTYEQYF
TRBV20-1	13	TRBJ2-7	CSARDSLSYEQYF
TRBV19	15	TRBJ1-1	CASSIGPGAFTEAFF
TRBV28	16	TRBJ2-7	CASTTGGFASNYEQYF
TRBV7-8	17	TRBJ2-4	CASSANHRSLAKNIQYF
TRBV20-1	19	TRBJ2-1	CSARDVFRGKGSSYNEQFF
TRBV9	13	TRBJ2-1	CASSALAYNEQFF
TRBV27	17	TRBJ2-3	CASTSLPLAMITDTQYF
TRBV27	15	TRBJ1-1	CASSGRDSGNTEAFF
TRBV5-1	15	TRBJ2-1	CASSLLAGGIHEQFF
TRBV9	15	TRBJ2-3	CASSATGRSTDTQYF
TRBV7-9	15	TRBJ2-3	CASSFRGGGTDTQYF
TRBV20-1	15	TRBJ2-1	CSARGQGFGDNEQFF
TRBV15	16	TRBJ2-7	CATSRGAGTATYEQYF
TRBV5-6	17	TRBJ1-2	CASSPRRVTAEYDGYTF
TRBV9	16	TRBJ2-1	CASSVDRGYSYNEQFF
TRBV20-1	14	TRBJ1-4	CSARVVGTNEKLFF
TRBV15	12	TRBJ2-1	CATSDTYNEQFF
TRBV4-1	15	TRBJ2-7	CASSQAPTGGYEQYF
TRBV11-1	12	TRBJ1-1	CASSYSQGKAFF
TRBV7-3	11	TRBJ2-1	CASRPWREQFF
TRBV5-1	14	TRBJ2-3	CASSPGTTTDTQYF
TRBV27	16	TRBJ2-5	CASSRRQGLVQETQYF
TRBV29-1	13	TRBJ2-1	CSVRSGSYNEQFF
TRBV5-6	17	TRBJ2-3	CASSLDASPSFTDTQYF
TRBV30	14	TRBJ2-7	CAWSVGQGANEQYF
TRBV29-1	11	TRBJ1-1	CSVTGKPEAFF
TRBV27	14	TRBJ2-5	CASSLNGSQETQYF
TRBV29-1	16	TRBJ2-1	CSVAGGGAYSYNEQFF
TRBV27	13	TRBJ1-5	CASSLDRARRKHF